The 15 T cell receptor beta chains listed next were all sequenced from one sample in a study of T cell repertoires in cytomegalovirus infection. No antigen has been assigned to these receptors. TCRdb re-called the reads through MiXCR, storing one row per CDR3 protein. The repertoire holds about 130,000 distinct CDR3 sequences, with more than 20% as singletons. Source material: PBMCs, sequenced either directly or after in vitro stimulation (not recorded which). The receptors stem from a human donor in good health (CMV status not recorded). Some clones in this sample may be carry-over from other donors' samples.

The chain carries TRBV6-6 and TRBJ2-7; the D gene could be TRBD1 or TRBD2 (6 bases each). CDR1 is MNHNY, CDR2 SVGAGI, per germline (reference sequence). This CDR3 has 15 amino acids. With 0 bases removed from V and 5 bases from J, the gap between germline ends came to 14 bases. CDR3 protein: CASSYSIGGGNEQYF. CDR3 in DNA: TGTGCCAGCAGTTACTCGATTGGAGGGGGGAACGAGCAGTACTTC.

There are many counts of this clonotype. The CDR3 spells CASSLEAGNTEAFF. CDR3 bases: TGTGCCAGCAGCTTAGAGGCAGGGAACACTGAAGCTTTCTTT. This sequence joins TRBV7-2 and TRBJ1-1; D not resolved. The CDR3 length is 14 residues. Germline values: CDR1 SGHTA, CDR2 FQGNSA. Trimming took 1 base from V and 1 from J, leaving 7 bases between them.

Points on this clonotype: One end of the junction does not line up with germline, which may come from a read error. This chain connects TRBV24-1 to TRBJ1-1, with no clear D. Germline values: CDR1 KGHDR, CDR2 SFDVKD. The CDR3 runs 11 residues. CDR3 DNA sequence: TGTGCCACCAGCGATTTCACTGAAGCTTTCTTT. It translates to CATSDFTEAFF.

The chain joins TRBV5-4 to TRBJ2-7; 14 bases map to TRBD2. From germline, CDR1 is SGHNT and CDR2 YYREEE (reference sequence). V lost 4 bases, J lost 6 bases, and 12 bases stayed unmatched. This CDR3 comprises 17 residues. The CDR3 DNA reads TGTGCCAGCAGCGGAGGGACTAGCGGGAGTGGTCTGGGCGAGCAGTACGTC. The encoded protein is CASSGGTSGSGLGEQYV.

This clonotype turned up a few times. The chain couples TRBV6-2 or TRBV6-3 to TRBJ2-1; no firm D call. The CDR3 loop spans 11 amino acids. Trimming cost V 3 bases and J 15 bases, with 12 bases left between them. Germline V lookup: CDR1 MNHEY, CDR2 SVGEGT. CDR3 region: CASSYGQSVFF. The CDR3 DNA reads TGTGCCAGCAGTTATGGGCAATCCGTGTTCTTC.

This clonotype was counted many times. The chain couples TRBV7-2 to TRBJ2-5; D is uncertain. V was cut by 0 bases and J by 2 bases, with 10 bases left in between. The CDR3 runs 15 residues. Per the germline V gene, CDR1 is SGHTA and CDR2 is FQGNSA. CDR3 region: CASSLAQRGQETQYF. CDR3 DNA: TGTGCCAGCAGCTTAGCCCAGCGTGGACAAGAGACCCAGTACTTC.

This clonotype was seen at least ten times. CDR3 amino acids: CASSPGQGGNYGYTF. CDR3 sequence (DNA): TGTGCCAGCAGCCCAGGACAGGGAGGGAACTATGGCTACACCTTC. This chain uses TRBV7-2 with TRBJ1-2; 8 nucleotides match TRBD1. The length of the CDR3 is 15 residues. V lost 5 bases and J lost 2; bases outside the gene matches: 7. The germline CDR1 and CDR2 sequences are SGHTA and FQGNSA.

The sample holds a few counts of this clonotype. The chain is built from TRBV28 and TRBJ1-1, with D maybe TRBD1 (5 bases). CDR1 and CDR2 (germline): MDHEN, SYDVKM. Deletions cut 6 bases from V and 1 base from J, with 15 bases between. This CDR3 has 15 amino acids. The chain's CDR3 is CASSPGGGGNTEAFF. The CDR3 nucleotides are TGTGCCAGCAGCCCCGGGGGTGGGGGGAACACTGAAGCTTTCTTT.

The rearrangement uses TRBV7-8 and TRBJ1-1; TRBD1 matches 7 bases. The CDR3 runs to 14 residues. Germline V gene lookup returns CDR1 SGHVS and CDR2 FQNEAQ. Trimming removed 1 base from V and 6 bases from J; junction bases left unmatched: 5. The CDR3 is CASSLGDSYPEAFF. The CDR3 DNA reads TGTGCCAGCAGCTTAGGGGACAGCTACCCTGAAGCTTTCTTT. The complete variable domain, with remaining parts taken from reference TRBV7-8 and TRBJ1-1, reads GAGVSQSPRYKVAKRGQDVALRCDPISGHVSLFWYQQALGQGPEFLTYFQNEAQLDKSGLPSDRFFAERPEGSVSTLKIQRTQQEDSAVYLCASSLGDSYPEAFFGQGTRLTVV.

This clonotype was seen a handful of times. The chain couples TRBV4-2 to TRBJ1-1, with D maybe TRBD1 (6 bases). The CDR3 extends over 15 amino acids. CDR1 is LGHNA, CDR2 YNFKEQ, per germline. V shed 3 bases and J shed 3 bases, with 14 bases lying between them. The DNA of the CDR3 is TGTGCCAGCAGCCAGCCGGACAGAGTAGACACTGAAGCTTTCTTT. As protein: CASSQPDRVDTEAFF.

This clonotype has only a few counts. The chain joins TRBV11-2 to TRBJ2-5; D may correspond to TRBD1 or TRBD2 (6 bases each). The CDR3 covers 15 residues. Trimming cost V 5 bases and J 4 bases, with 17 bases left between them. Germline lookup yields CDR1 SGHAT and CDR2 FQNNGV. CDR3 sequence (DNA): TGTGCCAGCAGCGGGGGGCCGGAGGGGAGAGAGACCCAGTACTTC. Amino acids: CASSGGPEGRETQYF.

This clonotype is a singleton in its sample. The chain couples TRBV6-2 or TRBV6-3 to TRBJ2-5; D not resolved. Trimming pared 6 bases from V and 3 bases from J, leaving 8 bases between. CDR1 and CDR2 from the germline V gene are MNHEY and SVGEGT. The CDR3 sequence is 12 residues long. The CDR3 sequence: CASSGPKETQYF. The CDR3 nucleotides are TGTGCCAGCAGCGGTCCTAAAGAGACCCAGTACTTC.

This CDR3 reads CASSRLAGVRETQYF. The CDR3 coding sequence is TGTGCCAGCAGTCGACTAGCGGGAGTTCGCGAGACCCAGTACTTC. This chain links TRBV6-6 with TRBJ2-5; TRBD2 matches 12 bases. CDR1 and CDR2 from the germline V gene are MNHNY and SVGAGI (reference sequence). V shed 5 bases and J 5 bases; nucleotides not matched to a gene: 6. The CDR3 is 15 residues long.

V usage is TRBV5-6 and J usage is TRBJ1-5, with D uncertain. Germline values: CDR1 SGHDT, CDR2 YYEEEE. This CDR3 contains 17 residues. The ends were cut back, 0 bases at V and 0 bases at J, with 13 bases in the middle. The CDR3 here is CASSLGETRLSNQPQHF. The CDR3 DNA sequence: TGTGCCAGCAGCTTGGGGGAGACCAGGCTTAGCAATCAGCCCCAGCATTTT.

There are many counts of this clonotype. The chain couples TRBV7-2 to TRBJ2-1, with 7 bases lining up with TRBD2. The junction had 7 bases not matched to a gene; V was cut back by 7 bases and J by 4 bases. The CDR3 runs to 14 residues. Germline V CDR1 and CDR2: SGHTA, FQGNSA. The CDR3 nucleotides read TGTGCCAGCACCCTCCCTAGCGGATACAATGAGCAGTTCTTC. This encodes CASTLPSGYNEQFF. Complete variable domain (other parts from reference TRBV7-2 and TRBJ2-1): GAGVSQSPSNKVTEKGKDVELRCDPISGHTALYWYRQSLGQGLEFLIYFQGNSAPDKSGLPSDRFSAERTGGSVSTLTIQRTQQEDSAVYLCASTLPSGYNEQFFGPGTRLTVL.